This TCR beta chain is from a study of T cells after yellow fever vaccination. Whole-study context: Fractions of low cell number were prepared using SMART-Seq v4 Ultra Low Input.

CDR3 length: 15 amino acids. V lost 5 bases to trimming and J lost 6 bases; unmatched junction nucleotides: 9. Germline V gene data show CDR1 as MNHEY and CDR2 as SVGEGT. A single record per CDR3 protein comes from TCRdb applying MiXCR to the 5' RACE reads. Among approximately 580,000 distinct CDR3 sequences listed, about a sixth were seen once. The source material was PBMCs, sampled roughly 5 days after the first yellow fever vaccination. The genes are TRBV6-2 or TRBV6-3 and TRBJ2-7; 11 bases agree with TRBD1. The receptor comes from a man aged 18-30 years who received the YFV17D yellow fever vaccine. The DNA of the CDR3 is TGTGCCAGCAGTCCACTCAGGACAGGGGGCGCCGAGCAGTACTTC. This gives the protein CASSPLRTGGAEQYF.